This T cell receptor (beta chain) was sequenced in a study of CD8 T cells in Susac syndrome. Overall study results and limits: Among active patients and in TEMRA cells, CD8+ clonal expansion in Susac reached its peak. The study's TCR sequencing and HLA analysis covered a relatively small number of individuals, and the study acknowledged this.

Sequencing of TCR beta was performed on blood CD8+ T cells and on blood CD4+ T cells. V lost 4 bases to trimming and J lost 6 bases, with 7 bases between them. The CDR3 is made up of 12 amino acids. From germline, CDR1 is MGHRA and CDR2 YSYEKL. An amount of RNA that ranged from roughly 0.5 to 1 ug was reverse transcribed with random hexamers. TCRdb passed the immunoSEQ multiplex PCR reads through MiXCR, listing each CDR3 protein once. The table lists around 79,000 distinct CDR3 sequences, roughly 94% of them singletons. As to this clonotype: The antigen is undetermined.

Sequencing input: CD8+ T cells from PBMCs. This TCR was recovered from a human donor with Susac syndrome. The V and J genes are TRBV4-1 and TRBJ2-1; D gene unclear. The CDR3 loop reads CASSPDPNEQFF. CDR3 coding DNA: TGCGCCAGCAGCCCAGACCCCAATGAGCAGTTCTTC.